These 30 T cell receptor beta chains share one sample of origin, sequenced in a study of T-cell reconstitution after alpha-beta-depleted transplantation in children. As it was prepared, the TCRbeta library received unique molecular identifiers. TCRdb processed the PCR reads anew with MiXCR; each CDR3 protein has one entry. The sample lists around 15,000 distinct CDR3 sequences; around 4.9% were seen once. The sample was PBMCs, taken before TCRalphabeta/CD19-depleted stem cell transplant. The receptors were sampled from a boy younger than 18 with acute lymphoblastic leukemia, due to receive a stem cell transplant.

This clonotype was detected many times. CDR3 DNA sequence: TGTGCCAGCAGACTTGACACAGACACCGGGGAGCTGTTTTTT. Amino acid sequence: CASRLDTDTGELFF. This chain links TRBV7-9 with TRBJ2-2; D ambiguous. The CDR3 contains 14 residues. V lost 6 bases, J lost 3 bases, and 11 bases lay in between. CDR1 is SEHNR and CDR2 is FQNEAQ in the germline V gene (reference sequence). The whole variable domain, remainder taken from reference TRBV7-9 and TRBJ2-2, is DTGVSQNPRHKITKRGQNVTFRCDPISEHNRLYWYRQTLGQGPEFLTYFQNEAQLEKSRLLSDRFSAERPKGSFSTLEIQRTEQGDSAMYLCASRLDTDTGELFFGEGSRLTVL.

V and J are TRBV3-1 and TRBJ2-5; perhaps TRBD2 as D (8 bases). This CDR3 region has 18 residues. The germline V gene has CDR1 LGHDT and CDR2 YNNKEL (reference sequence). Deletions cut 10 bases from V and 2 bases from J, with 29 bases between. The CDR3 DNA sequence: TGTGCCACCTGCAAGCAGGGGGGACTAGAAGGAGAGCAAGAGACCCAGTACTTC. Amino acid sequence: CATCKQGGLEGEQETQYF.

This clonotype was detected ten times or more. The chain joins TRBV11-3 to TRBJ2-3; weak D call: TRBD2 (5 bases). Germline CDR1 is SGHNT and CDR2 is YENEEA. V was trimmed by 5 bases and J by 2 bases, leaving 8 bases between them. The CDR3 is 13 amino acids. Here the CDR3 DNA reads TGTGCCAGCAGCCTCGGGAACACAGATACGCAGTATTTT. This sequence encodes CASSLGNTDTQYF.

At least ten counts were recorded for this clonotype. The chain couples TRBV12-3 or TRBV12-4 to TRBJ1-5; 7 nucleotides agree with TRBD1. The length of the CDR3 is 16 residues. V lost 7 bases and J lost 2; bases outside the gene matches: 11. Written as DNA, the CDR3 is TGTGCCAGCACTCAGGGGGTAGGGTTCGGCAATCAGCCCCAGCATTTT. Translating it yields CASTQGVGFGNQPQHF.

This clonotype was observed at least ten times. The chain joins TRBV6-2 or TRBV6-3 to TRBJ1-1; possible D gene TRBD1, 5 bases. The CDR3 runs 17 residues. Germline V gene sequence: CDR1 MNHEY, CDR2 SVGEGT. The V end was cut by 2 bases, the J end by 0 bases, with 16 bases between. Here the CDR3 reads CASSYIPGVTMNTEAFF. DNA of the CDR3: TGTGCCAGCAGTTACATTCCGGGGGTAACCATGAACACTGAAGCTTTCTTT.

This clonotype was counted ten times or more. This chain joins TRBV7-8 and TRBJ1-1; D is unresolved. The CDR3 runs 14 residues. Germline V CDR1 and CDR2: SGHVS, FQNEAQ. V was cut by 1 base and J by 4 bases, with 10 bases left in between. The CDR3 loop is CASSLGSGRTEAFF. The CDR3 DNA reads as TGTGCCAGCAGCTTAGGTTCGGGCCGCACTGAAGCTTTCTTT.

The table lists this clonotype with many counts. CDR3 sequence: CASSDQTGFNTEAFF. CDR3 DNA sequence: TGTGCCAGCAGTGACCAGACAGGATTTAACACTGAAGCTTTCTTT. The chain employs TRBV2 and TRBJ1-1, with D tentatively TRBD1 (6 bases). Looked up from germline, CDR1 is SNHLY and CDR2 is FYNNEI. The CDR3 contains 15 residues. V was cut by 3 bases and J by 2 bases, with 13 bases left in between.

This clonotype showed up many times. This sequence joins TRBV12-3 or TRBV12-4 and TRBJ1-2; D not certain. The ends were cut back, 1 base at V and 6 bases at J, with 15 bases in the middle. CDR3 length equals 15 residues. CDR3 protein: CASSLGRPAGDGYTF. Here the CDR3 DNA reads TGTGCCAGCAGTTTAGGGAGGCCCGCGGGTGATGGCTACACCTTC.

This clonotype was counted at least ten times. This sequence joins TRBV28 and TRBJ1-2; D is possibly TRBD1 (6 bases). V lost 6 bases to trimming and J lost 1 base, with 12 bases between them. Germline loops: CDR1 MDHEN, CDR2 SYDVKM. The CDR3 totals 14 residues. CDR3 DNA sequence: TGTGCCAGCAGGCCGAGAGGGGGTAACTATGGCTACACCTTC. Translating it yields CASRPRGGNYGYTF.

This clonotype was counted at least ten times. The J gene is TRBJ2-1, the V gene TRBV6-1; tentatively, D is TRBD2 (7 bases). Germline loops: CDR1 MNHNS, CDR2 SASEGT. This CDR3 spans 14 amino acids. Trimming pared 5 bases from V and 2 bases from J, leaving 10 bases between. DNA of the CDR3: TGTGCCAGCAGTACGGGGGGCCCCTACAATGAGCAGTTCTTC. This gives the protein CASSTGGPYNEQFF.

This clonotype has at least ten counts. The chain combines TRBV18 with TRBJ1-1; D unresolved. Germline-derived CDR1 and CDR2 are KGHSH and LQKENI. V was shortened by 4 bases and J by 1 base, with 7 bases between the two germline ends. This CDR3 region has 13 residues. The CDR3 coding sequence is TGTGCCAGCTCACTTTCCGCGAACACTGAAGCTTTCTTT. This encodes CASSLSANTEAFF. The entire variable domain, with the rest obtained from reference TRBV18 and TRBJ1-1, is as follows: NAGVMQNPRHLVRRRGQEARLRCSPMKGHSHVYWYRQLPEEGLKFMVYLQKENIIDESGMPKERFSAEFPKEGPSILRIQQVVRGDSAAYFCASSLSANTEAFFGQGTRLTVV.

This clonotype was detected many times. The CDR3 loop reads CASTLRRGGDEQFF. For the CDR3, the DNA is TGTGCCAGCACCCTACGGCGGGGGGGTGATGAGCAGTTCTTC. The chain is built from TRBV6-2 or TRBV6-3 and TRBJ2-1; 9 positions agree with TRBD2. CDR3 size: 14 residues. Germline V CDR1 and CDR2: MNHEY, SVGEGT. V lost 7 bases to trimming and J lost 8 bases; unmatched junction nucleotides: 9.

This clonotype was seen ten or more times. The gene calls are TRBV6-5 and TRBJ1-2, with D possibly matching TRBD1 (5 bases). The V gene lost 4 bases and the J gene lost 8 bases, with 8 bases spanning the gap. Germline-derived CDR1 and CDR2 are MNHEY and SVGAGI. CDR3 length equals 11 residues. CDR3 bases: TGTGCCAGCAGTTCAGGGAAAGGCTACACCTTC. It yields the protein CASSSGKGYTF.

This clonotype was counted many times. The V and J genes are TRBV7-9 and TRBJ2-2, with 7 bases matching TRBD2. V trimming: 5 bases; J trimming: 3 bases; junction bases outside the gene matches: 6. This CDR3 is built from 15 residues. Germline lookup yields CDR1 SEHNR and CDR2 FQNEAQ (reference sequence). The CDR3 protein is CASSAGGLYTGELFF. The CDR3 DNA reads as TGTGCCAGCAGCGCTGGGGGACTATACACCGGGGAGCTGTTTTTT.

This clonotype was seen only a few times. The rearrangement joins TRBV20-1 to TRBJ1-3; TRBD1 might be the D (6 bases). The V end lost 6 bases, the J end lost 4 bases, and 16 bases lay between the germline ends. The germline CDR1 and CDR2 sequences are DFQATT and SNEGSKA (reference sequence). CDR3 length: 14 amino acids. CDR3 DNA: TGCAGTGCGGGGGAGCGGGGGGCGGGAAACACCATATATTTT. The encoded protein is CSAGERGAGNTIYF.

At least ten counts were recorded for this clonotype. The gene calls are TRBV2 and TRBJ1-1, with TRBD1 matching 7 bases. Trimming removed 0 bases from V and 4 bases from J; junction bases left unmatched: 17. CDR1 SNHLY and CDR2 FYNNEI come from the germline V gene. The CDR3 extends over 19 amino acids. In DNA, the CDR3 is TGTGCCAGCAGTGAAGCCGGCGGGGGGCAGGGGGTGGTGGGCACTGAAGCTTTCTTT. Its protein is CASSEAGGGQGVVGTEAFF. Based on the CDR3 plus reference TRBV2 and TRBJ1-1, the full variable domain is EPEVTQTPSHQVTQMGQEVILRCVPISNHLYFYWYRQILGQKVEFLVSFYNNEISEKSEIFDDQFSVERPDGSNFTLKIRSTKLEDSAMYFCASSEAGGGQGVVGTEAFFGQGTRLTVV.

This clonotype was recorded many times. The chain employs TRBV28 and TRBJ2-7; a possible D gene is TRBD2 (5 bases). The length of the CDR3 is 14 residues. Germline loops: CDR1 MDHEN, CDR2 SYDVKM. V was pared by 10 bases and J by 4 bases, with 20 bases between. The CDR3 reads CATLMPTRGYEQYF. CDR3 nucleotide sequence: TGTGCCACCCTGATGCCAACACGGGGTTACGAGCAGTACTTC.

There are many counts of this clonotype. For the CDR3, the DNA is TGTGCCAGCAGCTTAGGGACAACCCTCTTCTCTGGGGCCAACGTCCTGACTTTC. Protein product: CASSLGTTLFSGANVLTF. The V call is TRBV7-3, the J call TRBJ2-6; a possible D gene is TRBD1 (6 bases). The V and J ends lost 2 bases and 0 bases respectively, with 14 bases between them. In germline, CDR1 is SGHTA, CDR2 FQGTGA. This CDR3 is built from 18 residues. Using reference TRBV7-3 and TRBJ2-6 for the parts outside the CDR3, the full variable domain is GAGVSQTPSNKVTEKGKYVELRCDPISGHTALYWYRQSLGQGPEFLIYFQGTGAADDSGLPNDRFFAVRPEGSVSTLKIQRTERGDSAVYLCASSLGTTLFSGANVLTFGAGSRLTVL.

This clonotype was detected many times. The chain combines TRBV7-9 with TRBJ2-7; D gene uncertain. The CDR3 spans 13 residues. V was shortened by 3 bases and J by 3 bases, with 9 bases between the two germline ends. Per the germline V gene, CDR1 is SEHNR and CDR2 is FQNEAQ (reference sequence). CDR3 DNA: TGTGCCAGCAGCTTTAACACGGACTACGAGCAGTACTTC. Its protein is CASSFNTDYEQYF. Looking up the rest from reference TRBV7-9 and TRBJ2-7 gives the full variable domain: DTGVSQNPRHKITKRGQNVTFRCDPISEHNRLYWYRQTLGQGPEFLTYFQNEAQLEKSRLLSDRFSAERPKGSFSTLEIQRTEQGDSAMYLCASSFNTDYEQYFGPGTRLTVT.

This clonotype appeared many times. The chain carries TRBV29-1 and TRBJ2-7; 8 bases line up with TRBD1. The ends lost 4 bases at V and 0 bases at J; junction bases unmatched: 5. Germline V gene data show CDR1 as SQVTM and CDR2 as ANQGSEA. CDR3 length equals 14 residues. CDR3 DNA sequence: TGCAGCGTTGCTGGCAGGGGGCCCTCCTACGAGCAGTACTTC. Translating it yields CSVAGRGPSYEQYF.

This clonotype was counted ten times or more. This chain links TRBV4-1 with TRBJ1-1, with D unclear. CDR1 and CDR2 (germline): MGHRA, YSYEKL. Trimming stripped 4 bases from V and 1 base from J, with 10 bases between. The CDR3 extends over 14 amino acids. In nucleotides, the CDR3 is TGCGCCAGCAGCCCTTTAGATCAGAACACTGAAGCTTTCTTT. Translated: CASSPLDQNTEAFF.

There are many counts of this clonotype. The rearrangement uses TRBV11-2 and TRBJ2-7, with 8 bases identical to TRBD1. The CDR3 has 15 residues. Trimming at V came to 3 bases and at J to 2 bases, leaving 6 bases not matched to a gene. Germline V lookup: CDR1 SGHAT, CDR2 FQNNGV. The CDR3 nucleotides are TGTGCCAGCAGCTTCGGGGACAGGAGAGCCTACGAGCAGTACTTC. Translation gives CASSFGDRRAYEQYF.

The V gene is TRBV4-2, the J gene TRBJ2-3; TRBD2 matches 12 bases. Trimming at V came to 4 bases and at J to 3 bases, leaving 8 bases not matched to a gene. The CDR3 covers 17 residues. CDR1 is LGHNA, CDR2 YNFKEQ, per germline. The CDR3 DNA follows: TGTGCCAGCAGCCCTGGACTAGCGGGGCCTAAGACAGATACGCAGTATTTT. This encodes CASSPGLAGPKTDTQYF.

This clonotype has ten or more counts. The chain uses TRBV5-5 and TRBJ2-7; TRBD1 is a possible D gene (5 bases). The germline V gene encodes CDR1 SGHKS and CDR2 YYEKEE (reference sequence). The CDR3 length is 14 residues. Trimming removed 7 bases at V and 0 bases at J, with 14 bases between. The CDR3 reads CASREQDNSYEQYF. As DNA, the CDR3 is TGTGCCAGCCGAGAACAGGATAACTCCTACGAGCAGTACTTC.

This clonotype was seen ten or more times. The rearrangement joins TRBV6-2 or TRBV6-3 to TRBJ1-2; D possibly corresponds to TRBD1 (5 bases). Germline CDR1 MNHEY, CDR2 SVGEGT. The V end was cut by 7 bases, the J end by 8 bases, with 23 bases between. The CDR3 sequence is 15 residues long. This CDR3 is CASTKPGPITSGYTF. CDR3 in DNA: TGTGCCAGCACTAAACCGGGACCCATAACATCCGGCTACACCTTC.

This clonotype is deemed medium-sized. The rearrangement links TRBV6-5 to TRBJ2-7; possible D gene TRBD1, 5 bases. Looked up from germline, CDR1 is MNHEY and CDR2 is SVGAGI. This CDR3 spans 13 amino acids. Trimming pared 1 base from V and 3 bases from J, leaving 7 bases between. The CDR3 region is CASSYFQGYEQYF. CDR3 nucleotide sequence: TGTGCCAGCAGTTACTTCCAGGGCTACGAGCAGTACTTC.

In its sample, this clonotype was seen many times. The chain is built from TRBV7-8 and TRBJ2-7, with D possibly being TRBD2 (6 bases). This CDR3 has 13 amino acids. V lost 9 bases and J lost 4, with 16 bases in between. Per germline, CDR1 SGHVS and CDR2 FQNEAQ. The DNA for the CDR3 is TGTGCCAGTACTTGGGGGGTAATTTACGAGCAGTACTTC. As protein: CASTWGVIYEQYF.

This clonotype was recorded many times. The chain recombines TRBV5-1 with TRBJ1-1; D remains ambiguous. The germline V gene has CDR1 SGHRS and CDR2 YFSETQ. V shed 0 bases and J shed 1 base, with 4 bases lying between them. CDR3 length: 13 amino acids. This CDR3 reads CASSLGANTEAFF. The CDR3 DNA follows: TGCGCCAGCAGCTTGGGGGCGAACACTGAAGCTTTCTTT.

This clonotype was observed at least ten times. The chain uses TRBV30 and TRBJ2-7, with D possibly being TRBD1 or TRBD2 (5 bases each). This CDR3 has 14 residues. Trimming took 3 bases from V and 6 from J, leaving 18 bases between them. The germline V gene has CDR1 GTSNPN and CDR2 SVGIG (reference sequence). CDR3 DNA: TGTGCCTGGAGGGCCACGGGGCCAACTCGCGAGCAGTACTTC. Its protein product is CAWRATGPTREQYF.

Many counts were recorded for this clonotype. The rearrangement links TRBV3-1 to TRBJ1-1; D perhaps matches TRBD1 (5 bases). This CDR3 contains 15 residues. Trimming shortened V by 4 bases and J by 10 bases, and 22 bases separated the two germline ends. Germline CDR1 is LGHDT and CDR2 is YNNKEL (reference sequence). This chain's CDR3 is CASSPEAGTGVGAFF. CDR3 bases: TGTGCCAGCAGCCCCGAGGCAGGGACGGGTGTTGGAGCTTTCTTT.